This T cell receptor beta chain is from a study of PD-1 blockade in classical Hodgkin lymphoma. A remark on this clone: What it binds is not known.

Time point specified: cycle 4 day 1 (C4D1), after about 6 weeks of nivolumab. Each of the patients experienced relapse following autologous stem cell transplantation, and their brentuximab vedotin exposure differed. Complete response, partial response or progressive disease were the best responses. Using immunoSEQ multiplex PCR, the repertoire was profiled, and TCRdb retains in-frame clones only, with some absent. The sample yields some 21,000 clones, roughly three quarters seen once. Overall study results and limits: TCR diversity at baseline was reported to be reduced in newly diagnosed patients relative to healthy donors. Significantly greater TCR diversity emerged by C4D1 in CD4+ cells but not CD8+ cells.

This TCR was sampled from a human donor with classical Hodgkin lymphoma. The sequencing used peripheral blood mononuclear cells (PBMCs), collected before the fourth cycle of nivolumab.

The CDR3 loop is CASSLTFGTGFHNEQFF. Written as DNA, the CDR3 is TGTGCCAGCAGTCTTACATTTGGGACAGGGTTCCACAATGAGCAGTTCTTC. The rearrangement uses TRBV28 and TRBJ2-1, with 9 bases identical to TRBD1. Germline values: CDR1 MDHEN, CDR2 SYDVKM. Losses at the gene ends were 5 bases for V and 5 bases for J; bases not matched to a gene: 13. The CDR3 is made up of 17 amino acids.